Presented here are 17 T cell receptor beta chains from one specimen sequenced in a study of T cell responses to AZD1222 COVID-19 vaccine. Measured with immunoSEQ multiplex PCR; TCRdb has only the in-frame clones, and not every one. The table has about 150,000 clones, approximately 90% seen once. The starting material was peripheral blood, obtained 28 days after the second AZD1222 dose. These receptors all come from an adult who received the AZD1222 COVID-19 vaccine.

This chain links TRBV27 with TRBJ2-5, with D hard to call. This CDR3 has 12 amino acids. The V end was cut by 6 bases, the J end by 5 bases, with 10 bases between. Looked up from germline, CDR1 is MNHEY and CDR2 is SMNVEV (reference sequence). CDR3 amino acids: CASRSVGETQYF. CDR3 in DNA: TGTGCCAGCAGGAGTGTAGGGGAGACCCAGTACTTC.

The chain couples TRBV3-1 (or the pseudogene TRBV3-2) to TRBJ1-1; D gene unclear. Germline CDR1 is LGHDT and CDR2 is YNNKEL (reference sequence). V shed 1 base and J shed 0 bases, with 6 bases lying between them. CDR3 length: 14 residues. The CDR3 sequence is CASSQGGMNTEAFF. The CDR3 DNA reads TGTGCCAGCAGCCAAGGGGGAATGAACACTGAAGCTTTCTTT.

The V call is TRBV5-4, the J call TRBJ2-1; 9 bases line up with TRBD1. CDR1 and CDR2 from the germline V gene are SGHNT and YYREEE (reference sequence). This CDR3 contains 15 residues. Trimming removed 4 bases from V and 6 bases from J; junction bases left unmatched: 8. DNA of the CDR3: TGTGCCAGCAGCACCCGGACAGGGGCCATCAATGAGCAGTTCTTC. Encoded protein: CASSTRTGAINEQFF. Filled out from reference TRBV5-4 and TRBJ2-1, the complete variable domain reads ETGVTQSPTHLIKTRGQQVTLRCSSQSGHNTVSWYQQALGQGPQFIFQYYREEENGRGNFPPRFSGLQFPNYSSELNVNALELDDSALYLCASSTRTGAINEQFFGPGTRLTVL.

This clone was seen a single time. The chain uses TRBV27 and TRBJ1-1; TRBD1 matches 8 bases. V gave up 6 bases and J gave up 1 base; unmatched junction bases: 7. Germline assignment: CDR1 MNHEY and CDR2 SMNVEV (reference sequence). The CDR3 is 15 residues long. CDR3 coding DNA: TGTGCCAGCAGAGGGATGGGACAGGCGAACACTGAAGCTTTCTTT. Translated, it gives CASRGMGQANTEAFF.

A few counts support this clone. CDR3 protein: CASSSSPNWHTEAFF. CDR3 coding DNA: TGTGCCAGCAGCTCTTCACCGAATTGGCACACTGAAGCTTTCTTT. This chain connects TRBV11-3 to TRBJ1-1; D is undetermined. V lost 4 bases and J 3 bases, leaving 15 bases between the germline ends. Germline-derived CDR1 and CDR2 are SGHNT and YENEEA. The CDR3 has 15 residues.

The V call is TRBV30, the J call TRBJ1-4; D gene ambiguous. V shed 3 bases and J shed 8 bases, with 13 bases lying between them. Germline lookup yields CDR1 GTSNPN and CDR2 SVGIG (reference sequence). The CDR3 has 13 residues. CDR3 DNA: TGTGCCTGGAGAGTAAAGGGTGACGAAAAACTGTTTTTT. As protein: CAWRVKGDEKLFF.

Regarding this clone: One end of the junction does not line up with germline, which may come from a read error. This sequence joins TRBV5-4 and TRBJ1-1; tentatively, D is TRBD1 (5 bases). Germline loops: CDR1 SGHNT, CDR2 YYREEE (reference sequence). This CDR3 spans 13 amino acids. Written as DNA, the CDR3 is TGTGCCAGCAGGGCCGCAGGGAACCCTGAAGCTTTCTTT. It codes for CASRAAGNPEAFF. Variable domain in full (rest from reference TRBV5-4 and TRBJ1-1): ETGVTQSPTHLIKTRGQQVTLRCSSQSGHNTVSWYQQALGQGPQFIFQYYREEENGRGNFPPRFSGLQFPNYSSELNVNALELDDSALYLCASRAAGNPEAFFGQGTRLTVV.

V gene TRBV7-9 combines with J gene TRBJ2-7, with 9 nucleotides matching TRBD1. This CDR3 comprises 15 residues. Unmatched junction bases numbered 10, after V lost 9 bases and J lost 1 base. The V gene's germline CDR1 is SEHNR and CDR2 FQNEAQ (reference sequence). The CDR3 DNA reads as TGTGCCAGTAAAGTAACAGGGGGCGAATCCTACGAGCAGTACTTC. Residues: CASKVTGGESYEQYF.

The chain recombines TRBV6-6 with TRBJ2-2, with D unresolved. CDR1 and CDR2 (germline): MNHNY, SVGAGI (reference sequence). CDR3 size: 12 residues. Trimming pared 0 bases from V and 9 bases from J, leaving 5 bases between. CDR3 protein: CASSYSGRELFF. The CDR3 DNA reads TGTGCCAGCAGTTACTCAGGCAGGGAGCTGTTTTTT.

V usage is TRBV5-1 and J usage is TRBJ1-6; TRBD1 might be the D (6 bases). CDR3 length equals 16 residues. V lost 4 bases and J lost 5, with 16 bases in between. Germline CDR1 and CDR2: SGHRS and YFSETQ. The CDR3 reads CASSRDGQRDNSPLHF. CDR3 nucleotide sequence: TGCGCCAGCAGCCGGGACGGACAGAGAGATAATTCACCCCTCCACTTT.

This sequence joins TRBV5-1 and TRBJ2-1; a possible D gene is TRBD1 (6 bases). The germline gives CDR1 SGHRS, CDR2 YFSETQ. The CDR3 loop spans 15 amino acids. V lost 0 bases and J 8 bases, leaving 15 bases between the germline ends. The CDR3 DNA reads as TGCGCCAGCAGCTTGGCCAACAGGGCGGAGTATGAGCAGTTCTTC. It specifies CASSLANRAEYEQFF.

The chain links TRBV5-1 to TRBJ2-5; D gene unclear. Germline CDR1 is SGHRS and CDR2 is YFSETQ. The CDR3 consists of 14 residues. The V gene lost 0 bases and the J gene lost 1 base, with 7 bases spanning the gap. DNA of the CDR3: TGCGCCAGCAGCTTGGGTTCAGGCCAAGAGACCCAGTACTTC. Translation gives CASSLGSGQETQYF.

V gene TRBV11-2 combines with J gene TRBJ1-4; D perhaps matches TRBD1 (6 bases). Germline values: CDR1 SGHAT, CDR2 FQNNGV. Trimming took off 6 bases at V and 5 bases at J, with 16 bases between the two ends. The CDR3 is 15 amino acids. The CDR3 protein is CASRRPGAANEKLFF. The CDR3 DNA reads as TGTGCCAGCAGGCGGCCGGGGGCTGCGAATGAAAAACTGTTTTTT. Complete variable domain (other parts from reference TRBV11-2 and TRBJ1-4): EAGVAQSPRYKIIEKRQSVAFWCNPISGHATLYWYQQILGQGPKLLIQFQNNGVVDDSQLPKDRFSAERLKGVDSTLKIQPAKLEDSAVYLCASRRPGAANEKLFFGSGTQLSVL.

As DNA, the CDR3 is TGTGCCAGCAGCTTACTGGGAAGGGCCGGGGAGCTGTTTTTT. It encodes CASSLLGRAGELFF. The V call is TRBV7-9, the J call TRBJ2-2; D gene ambiguous. The CDR3 has 14 amino acids. Per germline, CDR1 SEHNR and CDR2 FQNEAQ (reference sequence). Trimming shortened V by 2 bases and J by 6 bases, and 10 bases separated the two germline ends. The full variable domain, rest sourced from reference TRBV7-9 and TRBJ2-2, is DTGVSQNPRHKITKRGQNVTFRCDPISEHNRLYWYRQTLGQGPEFLTYFQNEAQLEKSRLLSDRFSAERPKGSFSTLEIQRTEQGDSAMYLCASSLLGRAGELFFGEGSRLTVL.

The J gene is TRBJ1-1, the V gene TRBV5-6, with 9 bases lining up with TRBD1. Germline CDR1 is SGHDT and CDR2 is YYEEEE. This CDR3 has 18 residues. Trimming cost V 7 bases and J 6 bases; bases outside gene matches: 22. The CDR3 reads CASPHGQGLQSYPPEAFF. The CDR3 DNA sequence: TGTGCCAGCCCCCACGGACAGGGGCTTCAAAGTTACCCACCTGAAGCTTTCTTT.

The CDR3 spells CASSPGTGVLNEQFF. CDR3 nucleotides: TGTGCCAGCAGCCCAGGGACGGGAGTGTTGAATGAGCAGTTCTTC. The chain combines TRBV9 with TRBJ2-1; D perhaps matches TRBD2 (6 bases). The germline V gene has CDR1 SGDLS and CDR2 YYNGEE. V lost 4 bases, J lost 7 bases, and 18 bases lay in between. CDR3 length: 15 amino acids.

The rearrangement joins TRBV11-1 to TRBJ2-5, with D hard to call. There are 14 residues in the CDR3. Trimming left V 5 bases short and J 2 bases short, with 12 bases between. CDR1 is SGHAT, CDR2 FQDESV, per germline (reference sequence). The CDR3 protein is CASSRAYQQETQYF. CDR3 nucleotide sequence: TGTGCCAGCAGCCGAGCTTACCAACAAGAGACCCAGTACTTC. Drawing the rest from reference TRBV11-1 and TRBJ2-5, the complete variable domain is EAEVAQSPRYKITEKSQAVAFWCDPISGHATLYWYRQILGQGPELLVQFQDESVVDDSQLPKDRFSAERLKGVDSTLKIQPAELGDSAMYLCASSRAYQQETQYFGPGTRLLVL.